This TCR beta chain comes out of a study of regulatory T cells in long-lasting Graves disease. Specified time point: newly diagnosed GD, antithyroid drugs for less than 3 months. Researchers made the TCR library from RNA that was extracted from PBMCs. The germline CDR1 and CDR2 sequences are SGHTA and FQGTGA. With 2 bases clipped from V and 8 bases from J, the junction kept 16 bases outside the gene matches. CDR3 length: 18 amino acids. For TCR beta, libraries came from iRepertoire HTBI primers and Arm-PCR of CDR3 regions. One entry per CDR3 protein, called by TCRdb with MiXCR from the multiplex PCR reads. The table lists roughly 420,000 distinct CDR3 sequences, about 14% of them singletons, with roughly a sixth in the top ten. This clonotype appeared a few times. The sample was also reused in another study, on T cells in Graves' hyperthyroidism and ophthalmopathy. That study reports: HTBI primers were used for first-round RT-PCR of the TCR CDR3. Most clonotypes that expanded in the thyroid above 0.001 also showed up in blood.

The source is a woman aged 45-65 years with Graves disease. The sample consisted of peripheral blood mononuclear cells (PBMCs), taken at new diagnosis, from a patient treated with antithyroid drugs. The rearrangement uses TRBV7-3 and TRBJ2-1; 9 bases agree with TRBD2. CDR3: CASSLPSAGGLKGDEQFF. CDR3 nucleotides: TGTGCCAGCAGCTTACCCTCAGCGGGAGGATTAAAGGGCGATGAGCAGTTCTTC.